A single sample is the source of the 9 T cell receptor beta chains below, sequenced in a study of CD8 T cells in Susac syndrome. Reverse transcription of roughly 0.45 to 1 ug RNA was performed with random hexamers. TCRdb re-called the immunoSEQ multiplex PCR reads through MiXCR, storing one row per CDR3 protein. The sample includes 170,000 or so distinct CDR3 sequences, roughly 95% of them seen just once. The sequenced material came from CD4+ T cells from PBMCs. These receptors came from a human donor with Susac syndrome.

V usage is TRBV20-1 and J usage is TRBJ1-2, with D possibly being TRBD1 (5 bases). The germline CDR1 and CDR2 sequences are DFQATT and SNEGSKA (reference sequence). The CDR3 is 13 residues long. V lost 2 bases, J lost 8 bases, and 15 bases lay in between. The CDR3 DNA sequence: TGCAGTGCTAGACCGTCGGGGGGAGGGGGCTACACCTTC. It yields the protein CSARPSGGGGYTF.

The chain has TRBV29-1 and TRBJ2-7, with TRBD1 identical over 10 bases. The CDR3 runs to 15 residues. The ends lost 1 base at V and 1 base at J; junction bases unmatched: 4. Germline CDR1 and CDR2: SQVTM and ANQGSEA. The CDR3 protein is CSVEAGQGLSYEQYF. In DNA form, the CDR3 reads TGCAGCGTTGAAGCGGGACAGGGGTTGTCCTACGAGCAGTACTTC.

The chain combines TRBV12-3 or TRBV12-4 with TRBJ2-7; 8 nucleotides line up with TRBD1. The CDR3 has 16 residues. V dropped 6 bases and J dropped 6; count of bases not matched to a gene: 16. As DNA, the CDR3 is TGTGCCAGCAGCCAGGGGGAGCGGCAGGGGGCTGTCGAGCAGTACTTC. This encodes CASSQGERQGAVEQYF.

V gene TRBV29-1 combines with J gene TRBJ1-1; possibly TRBD1 for D (6 bases). The CDR3 contains 11 residues. Germline CDR1 reads SQVTM; CDR2 reads ANQGSEA. With 7 bases removed from V and 4 bases from J, the gap between germline ends came to 10 bases. The CDR3 nucleotides read TGCAGCGCGTCGGACAGCACTGAAGCTTTCTTT. It is translated as CSASDSTEAFF.

The CDR3 DNA reads as TGTGCCAGCTCACCAACCGGGACTAGTAACGAGCAGTACTTC. Translating it yields CASSPTGTSNEQYF. The V call is TRBV18, the J call TRBJ2-7, with 8 bases aligning to TRBD2. The CDR3 is 14 residues long. The germline gives CDR1 KGHSH, CDR2 LQKENI. Trimming at V came to 2 bases and at J to 5 bases, leaving 5 bases not matched to a gene.

The chain couples TRBV7-2 to TRBJ2-7; D may correspond to TRBD1 or TRBD2 (5 bases each). The V gene's germline CDR1 is SGHTA and CDR2 FQGNSA. This CDR3 contains 13 residues. Trimming took 3 bases from V and 1 from J, leaving 7 bases between them. Here the CDR3 reads CASSFGASYEQYF. In DNA, the CDR3 is TGTGCCAGCAGCTTCGGGGCATCCTACGAGCAGTACTTC.

The chain combines TRBV2 with TRBJ2-7, with D maybe TRBD1 (6 bases). The CDR3 spans 13 residues. From germline, CDR1 is SNHLY and CDR2 FYNNEI. V dropped 6 bases and J dropped 7 bases, with 16 bases sitting between them. DNA of the CDR3: TGTGCCAGCAGGGCAGACAGGCTTCGGGAGCAGTACTTC. It codes for CASRADRLREQYF.

The chain recombines TRBV14 with TRBJ2-7; D ambiguous. Trimming removed 1 base from V and 7 bases from J, with 5 bases in between. Germline lookup yields CDR1 SGHDN and CDR2 FVKESK. The CDR3 spans 11 residues. Written as DNA, the CDR3 is TGTGCCAGCAGCCAAGTAGATGAGCAGTACTTC. Protein product: CASSQVDEQYF.

This clonotype appeared a single time. The genes are TRBV4-2 and TRBJ2-1; unclear D gene. The ends were cut back, 2 bases at V and 7 bases at J, with 9 bases in the middle. Germline V gene lookup returns CDR1 LGHNA and CDR2 YNFKEQ. The CDR3 runs to 13 residues. CDR3 bases: TGTGCCAGCAGCCAAAACCCCACGAATGAGCAGTTCTTC. Protein sequence: CASSQNPTNEQFF.